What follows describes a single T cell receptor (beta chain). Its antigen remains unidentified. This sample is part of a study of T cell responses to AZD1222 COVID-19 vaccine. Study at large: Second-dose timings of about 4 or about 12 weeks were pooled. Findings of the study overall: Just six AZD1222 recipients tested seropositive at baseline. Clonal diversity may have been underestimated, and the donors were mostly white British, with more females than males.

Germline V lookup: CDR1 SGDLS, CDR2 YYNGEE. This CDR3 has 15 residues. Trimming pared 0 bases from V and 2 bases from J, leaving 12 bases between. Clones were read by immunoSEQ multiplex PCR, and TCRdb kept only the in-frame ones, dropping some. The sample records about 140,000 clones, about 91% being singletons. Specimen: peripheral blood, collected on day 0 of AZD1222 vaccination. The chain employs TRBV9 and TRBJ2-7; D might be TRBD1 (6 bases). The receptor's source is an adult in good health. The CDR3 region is CASSVEAGDPYEQYF. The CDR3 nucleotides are TGTGCCAGCAGCGTAGAGGCAGGGGACCCCTACGAGCAGTACTTC.